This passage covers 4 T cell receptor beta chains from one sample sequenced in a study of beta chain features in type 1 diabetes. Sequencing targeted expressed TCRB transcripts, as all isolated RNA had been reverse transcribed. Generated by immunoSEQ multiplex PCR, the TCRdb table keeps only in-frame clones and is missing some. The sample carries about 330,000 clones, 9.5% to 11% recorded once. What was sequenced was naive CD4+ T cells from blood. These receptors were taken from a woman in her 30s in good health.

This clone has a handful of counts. The CDR3 spells CASREAGAPRRTGELFF. CDR3 bases: TGCGCCAGCAGGGAAGCAGGGGCGCCGAGGAGGACCGGGGAGCTGTTTTTT. This rearrangement joins TRBV5-1 to TRBJ2-2; tentatively, D is TRBD1 (6 bases). The CDR3 has 17 amino acids. CDR1 is SGHRS and CDR2 is YFSETQ in the germline V gene. V was pared by 5 bases and J by 5 bases, with 22 bases between.

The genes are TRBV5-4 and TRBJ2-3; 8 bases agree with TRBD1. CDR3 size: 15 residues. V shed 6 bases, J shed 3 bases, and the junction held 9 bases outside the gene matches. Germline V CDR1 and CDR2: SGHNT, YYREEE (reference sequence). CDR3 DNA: TGTGCCAGCACCCCTACAGGGGGAGGTACAGATACGCAGTATTTT. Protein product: CASTPTGGGTDTQYF. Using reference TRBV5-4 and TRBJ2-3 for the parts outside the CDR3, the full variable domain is ETGVTQSPTHLIKTRGQQVTLRCSSQSGHNTVSWYQQALGQGPQFIFQYYREEENGRGNFPPRFSGLQFPNYSSELNVNALELDDSALYLCASTPTGGGTDTQYFGPGTRLTVL.

The CDR3 DNA is TGTGCCAGTAACCGGAACTATCTGAACACCGGGGAGCTGTTTTTT. Translating gives CASNRNYLNTGELFF. The rearrangement uses TRBV19 and TRBJ2-2; D gene ambiguous. The V end was cut by 7 bases, the J end by 1 base, with 13 bases between. Looked up from germline, CDR1 is LNHDA and CDR2 is SQIVND (reference sequence). The length of the CDR3 is 15 residues.

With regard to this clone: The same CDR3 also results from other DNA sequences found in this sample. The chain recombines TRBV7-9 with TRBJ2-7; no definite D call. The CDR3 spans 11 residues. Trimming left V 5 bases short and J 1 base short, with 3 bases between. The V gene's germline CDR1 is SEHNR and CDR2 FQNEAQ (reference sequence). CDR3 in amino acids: CASSPSYEQYF. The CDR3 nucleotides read TGTGCCAGCAGCCCGTCCTACGAGCAGTACTTC.